This entry lists 6 T cell receptor beta chains sequenced from one sample in a study of shared T cell receptors in the human thymus. Produced via immunoSEQ multiplex PCR; TCRdb's table is partial and in-frame only. The sample contains about 660,000 clones, roughly 86% of which appear only once. These records were also assigned to another study, of human thymus T cells.

Sequencing input: thymocytes. Source of these receptors: a boy under three years old with a congenital heart defect.

V gene TRBV5-5 combines with J gene TRBJ1-2, with 7 bases lining up with TRBD1. In germline, CDR1 is SGHKS, CDR2 YYEKEE (reference sequence). This CDR3 contains 14 residues. V shed 2 bases, J shed 2 bases, and the junction held 3 bases outside the gene matches. The CDR3 protein is CASSFDRANYGYTF. The CDR3 DNA is TGTGCCAGCAGCTTTGACAGGGCCAACTATGGCTACACCTTC.

The chain has TRBV25-1 and TRBJ1-4; D ambiguous. The CDR3 consists of 13 residues. Germline lookup yields CDR1 MGHDK and CDR2 SYGVNS. Trimming took off 3 bases at V and 7 bases at J, with 9 bases between the two ends. CDR3 amino acids: CASSDSVCEKLFF. The CDR3, as DNA: TGTGCCAGCAGTGACAGCGTCTGTGAAAAACTGTTTTTT.

This clone was detected only once. This chain connects TRBV4-3 to TRBJ2-1, with 7 bases matching TRBD2. Germline V gene data show CDR1 as LGHNA and CDR2 as YSLEER. The CDR3 is made up of 17 amino acids. J was trimmed by 1 base and V by 1 base; bases with no gene match: 7. CDR3 in amino acids: CASSQAVAGDSYNEQFF. In DNA form, the CDR3 reads TGCGCCAGCAGCCAAGCAGTGGCGGGAGATTCCTACAATGAGCAGTTCTTC.

V gene TRBV2 combines with J gene TRBJ2-2; D perhaps matches TRBD1 (6 bases). The germline V gene encodes CDR1 SNHLY and CDR2 FYNNEI. This CDR3 contains 17 residues. The germline V and J ends were trimmed by 7 bases and 6 bases, with 24 bases remaining between them. The CDR3: CASKKGGSGQMAGELFF. DNA for the CDR3: TGTGCCAGCAAAAAAGGGGGATCGGGACAAATGGCCGGGGAGCTGTTTTTT.

With respect to this clone: Other DNA sequences in the sample encode the same CDR3. The chain uses TRBV28 and TRBJ1-5; the D gene is possibly TRBD1 (6 bases). Germline CDR1 reads MDHEN; CDR2 reads SYDVKM. The length of the CDR3 is 15 residues. V was trimmed by 6 bases and J by 0 bases, leaving 12 bases between them. The CDR3 DNA reads as TGTGCCAGCAGCCTTCCGGACAGTAGCAATCAGCCCCAGCATTTT. Protein sequence: CASSLPDSSNQPQHF.

CDR3 in DNA: TGCGCCAGCAGCCAAGTTACGACTCAAGAGGATACGCAGTATTTT. Translating it yields CASSQVTTQEDTQYF. The V gene is TRBV4-1, the J gene TRBJ2-3, with unresolved D. V dropped 1 base and J dropped 6 bases, with 14 bases sitting between them. Germline V CDR1 and CDR2: MGHRA, YSYEKL. There are 15 residues in the CDR3.